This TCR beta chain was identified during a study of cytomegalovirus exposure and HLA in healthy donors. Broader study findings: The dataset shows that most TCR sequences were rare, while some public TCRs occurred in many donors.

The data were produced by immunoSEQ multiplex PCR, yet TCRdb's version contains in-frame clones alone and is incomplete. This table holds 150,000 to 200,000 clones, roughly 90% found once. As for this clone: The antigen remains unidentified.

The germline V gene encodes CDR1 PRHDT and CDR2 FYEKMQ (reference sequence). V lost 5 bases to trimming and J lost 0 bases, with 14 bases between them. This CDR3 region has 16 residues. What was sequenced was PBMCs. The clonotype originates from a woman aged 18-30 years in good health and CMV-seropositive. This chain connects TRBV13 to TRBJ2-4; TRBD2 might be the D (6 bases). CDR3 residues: CASSVALGLAKNIQYF. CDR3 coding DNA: TGTGCCAGCAGCGTAGCATTGGGACTAGCCAAAAACATTCAGTACTTC. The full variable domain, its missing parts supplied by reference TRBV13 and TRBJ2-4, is AAGVIQSPRHLIKEKRETATLKCYPIPRHDTVYWYQQGPGQDPQFLISFYEKMQSDKGSIPDRFSAQQFSDYHSELNMSSLELGDSALYFCASSVALGLAKNIQYFGAGTRLSVL.